The 21 T cell receptor beta chains presented below share a single source sample, sequenced in a study of response to subunit inactivated influenza vaccine. Each CDR3 protein is one row after TCRdb ran MiXCR on the RT-PCR reads. Of 500,000 or so distinct CDR3 sequences listed, approximately 15% are singletons. The specimen comprised CD4+ T cells sorted from PBMCs, sampled roughly 24 months after vaccination. The receptors were gathered from a man aged 50 to 69 who received an inactivated influenza vaccine.

This clonotype occurred a few times. The chain recombines TRBV29-1 with TRBJ2-7, with 8 bases identical to TRBD1. The CDR3 totals 16 residues. The germline V gene encodes CDR1 SQVTM and CDR2 ANQGSEA. V dropped 4 bases and J dropped 2; count of bases not matched to a gene: 13. Written as DNA, the CDR3 is TGCAGCGTTGCCGCATCATCCGGGACAGGTCCCTACGAGCAGTACTTC. It encodes CSVAASSGTGPYEQYF.

The chain links TRBV7-3 to TRBJ2-7, with D possibly matching TRBD1 (5 bases). This CDR3 region has 16 residues. Trimming removed 5 bases at V and 3 bases at J, with 20 bases between. Germline lookup yields CDR1 SGHTA and CDR2 FQGTGA. The CDR3 DNA reads TGTGCCAGCAGCCAATTTTCGACTGGGGCAGTCTACGAGCAGTACTTC. Translating gives CASSQFSTGAVYEQYF.

This clonotype has more than one count but fewer than ten. This chain's CDR3 is CASSLALTSGRILSTDTQYF. Written as DNA, the CDR3 is TGTGCCAGCAGCTTAGCCCTGACTAGCGGGAGAATTCTCAGCACAGATACGCAGTATTTT. The chain recombines TRBV11-1 with TRBJ2-3, with TRBD2 matching over 12 bases. Germline loops: CDR1 SGHAT, CDR2 FQDESV (reference sequence). V shed 0 bases, J shed 0 bases, and the junction held 10 bases outside the gene matches. The CDR3 consists of 20 residues.

Regarding this clonotype: This may stem from a read error, because a much larger clone lies one nucleotide away. The V call is TRBV20-1, the J call TRBJ2-7; D tentatively reads TRBD1 or TRBD2 (5 bases each). The CDR3 sequence is 15 residues long. The germline V and J ends were trimmed by 4 bases and 5 bases, with 21 bases remaining between them. From germline, CDR1 is DFQATT and CDR2 SNEGSKA (reference sequence). In DNA, the CDR3 is TGCAGTGCTATTAAAGACCCCGGACGGGGCGACGAGCAGTACTTC. Amino acids: CSAIKDPGRGDEQYF.

The chain has TRBV6-1 and TRBJ2-7; TRBD1 agrees at 11 bases. This CDR3 contains 15 residues. Per the germline V gene, CDR1 is MNHNS and CDR2 is SASEGT. J gave up 7 bases and V 6 bases, and 11 bases lay outside the gene matches. As DNA, the CDR3 is TGTGCCAGCAGCGATCCCGGGACAGGGGGAATTGAGCAGTACTTC. Protein: CASSDPGTGGIEQYF.

This clonotype was seen more than once but under ten times. The J gene is TRBJ1-2, the V gene TRBV7-2; maybe TRBD1 (5 bases). Trimming removed 1 base from V and 12 bases from J, with 15 bases in between. CDR1 and CDR2 from the germline V gene are SGHTA and FQGNSA. This CDR3 spans 13 amino acids. The CDR3 DNA reads TGTGCCAGCAGCTTAGGGAGGGGACCCTCCAACACCTTC. As protein: CASSLGRGPSNTF. Drawing the rest from reference TRBV7-2 and TRBJ1-2, the complete variable domain is GAGVSQSPSNKVTEKGKDVELRCDPISGHTALYWYRQSLGQGLEFLIYFQGNSAPDKSGLPSDRFSAERTGGSVSTLTIQRTQQEDSAVYLCASSLGRGPSNTFGSGTRLTVV.

This clonotype was counted a few times. The chain uses TRBV5-6 and TRBJ2-1; tentative D call: TRBD1 (5 bases). Trimming took off 9 bases at V and 8 bases at J, with 18 bases between the two ends. Germline assignment: CDR1 SGHDT and CDR2 YYEEEE. The CDR3 length is 13 residues. CDR3 bases: TGTGCCACCGCGTTGTTGGGGCTCGATGAGCAGTTCTTC. Translating gives CATALLGLDEQFF.

This clonotype was counted between two and nine times. The CDR3 is CAISDRTGNGYTF. CDR3 bases: TGTGCCATCAGTGATCGGACAGGGAACGGCTACACCTTC. The chain has TRBV10-3 and TRBJ1-2, with 8 bases matching TRBD1. The CDR3 runs to 13 residues. Looked up from germline, CDR1 is ENHRY and CDR2 is SYGVKD. Germline trimming cut 3 bases from V and 8 bases from J; bases unmatched to any gene: 5.

This clonotype was recorded a few times. This chain uses TRBV6-2 or TRBV6-3 with TRBJ2-5; 8 bases agree with TRBD1. Trimming removed 4 bases from V and 9 bases from J; junction bases left unmatched: 16. The CDR3 covers 16 residues. CDR1 MNHEY and CDR2 SVGEGT come from the germline V gene. CDR3 amino acids: CASSSGTGTRGPAQYF. CDR3 nucleotide sequence: TGTGCCAGCAGTTCGGGGACAGGCACCCGGGGTCCTGCCCAGTACTTC.

This clonotype was detected only a few times. The genes are TRBV2 and TRBJ2-3; D is unclear. CDR3 length: 13 residues. Trimming shortened V by 3 bases and J by 10 bases, and 14 bases separated the two germline ends. Germline V gives CDR1 SNHLY, CDR2 FYNNEI. CDR3 region: CASSERSQVAQYF. For the CDR3, the DNA is TGTGCCAGCAGTGAGCGGTCCCAAGTGGCGCAGTATTTT.

This clonotype was seen more than once but under ten times. This sequence joins TRBV20-1 and TRBJ1-5, with D hard to call. Germline CDR1 DFQATT, CDR2 SNEGSKA (reference sequence). This CDR3 is 16 amino acids long. V was cut by 3 bases and J by 0 bases, with 15 bases left in between. The CDR3 region is CSASPMLGSSNQPQHF. Here the CDR3 DNA reads TGCAGTGCTAGCCCTATGTTAGGCAGTAGCAATCAGCCCCAGCATTTT.

The chain recombines TRBV29-1 with TRBJ2-7, with unresolved D. The CDR3 spans 12 residues. V gave up 4 bases and J gave up 7 bases, with 14 bases separating them. CDR1 SQVTM and CDR2 ANQGSEA come from the germline V gene. This CDR3 reads CSVAGSSREQYF. In DNA, the CDR3 is TGCAGCGTTGCCGGCTCCTCTAGGGAGCAGTACTTC.

This clonotype is labeled medium-sized. The chain combines TRBV6-4 with TRBJ2-1; 9 positions match TRBD1. Germline V gene sequence: CDR1 MRHNA, CDR2 SNTAGT. After removal of 2 bases from V and 7 bases from J, the junction contained 3 bases not matched to a gene. The CDR3 has 14 residues. In nucleotides, the CDR3 is TGTGCCAGCAGTGACACAGGGGGCAAGAATGAGCAGTTCTTC. This translates into CASSDTGGKNEQFF.

This clonotype was observed a few times. The genes are TRBV16 and TRBJ1-4; tentative D call: TRBD1 (5 bases). From germline, CDR1 is KGHSY and CDR2 FQNENV. V was clipped by 1 base and J by 0 bases, with 15 bases between them. The CDR3 runs to 18 residues. CDR3 sequence: CASSQLGESAATNEKLFF. DNA for the CDR3: TGTGCCAGCAGCCAATTAGGGGAGAGCGCGGCAACTAATGAAAAACTGTTTTTT.

This clonotype appeared a few times. The chain recombines TRBV12-3 or TRBV12-4 with TRBJ2-7; 13 bases line up with TRBD2. J gave up 2 bases and V 4 bases, and 2 bases lay outside the gene matches. This CDR3 contains 15 residues. The CDR3 loop is CASSYGLAGAYEQYF. Written as DNA, the CDR3 is TGTGCCAGCAGTTACGGACTAGCGGGAGCCTACGAGCAGTACTTC.

Many counts were recorded for this clonotype. The rearrangement uses TRBV20-1 and TRBJ2-7; the D gene is possibly TRBD1 (6 bases). Between the trimmed V and J ends, which lost 0 bases and 9 bases, there was a span of 21 bases. Germline V lookup: CDR1 DFQATT, CDR2 SNEGSKA (reference sequence). The CDR3 totals 15 residues. CDR3 region: CSARDRADSLRGQYF. The CDR3, as DNA: TGCAGTGCTAGAGATCGTGCGGACAGCCTACGAGGGCAGTACTTC.

The CDR3 DNA reads as TGCAGTGCTAGGGGGGACAGGTCGACCCTTAGCAATCAGCCCCAGCATTTT. Translation: CSARGDRSTLSNQPQHF. The gene calls are TRBV20-1 and TRBJ1-5, with 8 bases matching TRBD1. The CDR3 is 17 amino acids. V lost 3 bases and J lost 0; bases outside the gene matches: 10. Germline lookup yields CDR1 DFQATT and CDR2 SNEGSKA (reference sequence).

The rearrangement links TRBV7-6 to TRBJ1-1, with 8 bases aligning to TRBD1. Germline loops: CDR1 SGHVS, CDR2 FNYEAQ. Losses at the gene ends were 7 bases for V and 0 bases for J; bases not matched to a gene: 4. The CDR3 covers 14 residues. The CDR3 here is CASTQDRVNTEAFF. The CDR3 region has the DNA TGTGCCAGCACCCAGGACAGGGTGAACACTGAAGCTTTCTTT.

The J gene is TRBJ2-1, the V gene TRBV29-1, with 14 bases lining up with TRBD2. Germline V gives CDR1 SQVTM, CDR2 ANQGSEA. The ends lost 3 bases at V and 3 bases at J; junction bases unmatched: 10. The CDR3 is made up of 18 amino acids. DNA of the CDR3: TGCAGCGTTGACCTCCGACTAGCGGGAGGGGGGCACTACAATGAGCAGTTCTTC. Protein product: CSVDLRLAGGGHYNEQFF.

This clonotype occurred a few times. The rearrangement links TRBV5-4 to TRBJ2-7; 9 bases map to TRBD1. Germline values: CDR1 SGHNT, CDR2 YYREEE (reference sequence). There are 14 residues in the CDR3. With V trimmed by 4 bases and J by 6 bases, 8 bases remained unmatched. Written as DNA, the CDR3 is TGTGCCAGCAGCCGCGGGGACAGGGTCCTCGAGCAGTACTTC. Translated, it gives CASSRGDRVLEQYF.

V gene TRBV24-1 combines with J gene TRBJ2-7, with D tentatively TRBD2 (5 bases). The V gene's germline CDR1 is KGHDR and CDR2 SFDVKD. The V end was cut by 3 bases, the J end by 3 bases, with 8 bases between. The CDR3 extends over 13 amino acids. DNA for the CDR3: TGTGCCACCAGTGATAACGGAGGCTACGAGCAGTACTTC. The encoded protein is CATSDNGGYEQYF.